The 15 T cell receptor beta chains below come from one sample, sequenced in a study of CD8+CD57+ T cells in acquired aplastic anemia. Genomic DNA was employed as the template in profiling TCR beta VDJ and CDR3. TCRdb used MiXCR to reprocess the reads, holding one entry per CDR3 protein. The sample consists of some 120,000 distinct CDR3 sequences, roughly 55% of them appearing once. The authors sequenced patients whose flow cytometry had shown CD8+CD57+ cell expansion. Sequencing was done on a sample of sorted CD4+, CD8+, or CD8+CD57+ T cells (not recorded which) from PBMCs. The source is a human donor with aplastic anemia.

The rearrangement joins TRBV10-3 to TRBJ1-3; tentatively, D is TRBD1 (5 bases). V dropped 10 bases and J dropped 2 bases, with 12 bases sitting between them. CDR3 size: 13 residues. Germline V gene sequence: CDR1 ENHRY, CDR2 SYGVKD. CDR3 nucleotide sequence: TGTGCCAGCAGGGAAGGGGCTGGAAACACCATATATTTT. Amino acids: CASREGAGNTIYF.

The chain recombines TRBV29-1 with TRBJ2-3, with 10 bases that match TRBD1. The CDR3 spans 14 residues. Losses at the gene ends were 6 bases for V and 14 bases for J; bases not matched to a gene: 17. Germline CDR1 is SQVTM and CDR2 is ANQGSEA. The CDR3 DNA follows: TGCAGCGTCACCGGGACAGGGGACGTGACTAGGATGTATTTT. Translated: CSVTGTGDVTRMYF.

This clonotype has just one count. This chain links TRBV6-2 or TRBV6-3 with TRBJ2-2, with 12 bases matching TRBD2. Germline V gene lookup returns CDR1 MNHEY and CDR2 SVGEGT. This CDR3 contains 19 residues. The ends lost 2 bases at V and 2 bases at J; junction bases unmatched: 9. The CDR3 DNA sequence: TGTGCCAGCAGTTACAACTCTAGCGGGGGGGCGCTTAACACCGGGGAGCTGTTTTTT. Protein product: CASSYNSSGGALNTGELFF.

DNA of the CDR3: TGCAGGGCTCGTAACTATGGCTACACCTTC. Translating it yields CRARNYGYTF. The J gene is TRBJ1-2, the V gene TRBV20-1; D is unresolved. The CDR3 has 10 amino acids. The germline gives CDR1 DFQATT, CDR2 SNEGSKA (reference sequence).

This clonotype was observed many times. J is TRBJ1-6 and V is TRBV7-8; no firm D call. This CDR3 region has 15 residues. CDR1 is SGHVS and CDR2 is FQNEAQ in the germline V gene. The germline V and J ends were trimmed by 5 bases and 5 bases, with 13 bases remaining between them. The CDR3 DNA sequence: TGTGCCAGCAGCCTACGGGCCGGCGATAATTCACCCCTCCACTTT. As protein: CASSLRAGDNSPLHF.

This sequence joins TRBV20-1 and TRBJ2-1; 7 bases align to TRBD1. Germline V gene sequence: CDR1 DFQATT, CDR2 SNEGSKA (reference sequence). The CDR3 sequence is 15 residues long. Trimming at V came to 7 bases and at J to 1 base, leaving 10 bases not matched to a gene. The CDR3 coding sequence is TGCAGTGGTAGCTCCGGGGACAGATCCTACAATGAGCAGTTCTTC. Protein sequence: CSGSSGDRSYNEQFF.

This clonotype was seen a handful of times. The V and J genes are TRBV20-1 and TRBJ2-5, with 8 bases fitting TRBD1. Germline V CDR1 and CDR2: DFQATT, SNEGSKA (reference sequence). The ends lost 6 bases at V and 0 bases at J; junction bases unmatched: 3. The length of the CDR3 is 13 residues. CDR3 sequence: CSARDRYQETQYF. The CDR3 DNA reads as TGCAGTGCAAGGGACAGGTACCAAGAGACCCAGTACTTC.

Concerning this clonotype itself: The junction shows a germline mismatch at one end, possibly a read error. The chain links TRBV10-3 to TRBJ1-6; TRBD1 matches at 10 bases. This CDR3 has 15 amino acids. Germline CDR1 and CDR2: ENHRY and SYGVKD. The CDR3 DNA reads TGTGGCATCAGTGAGACGGGACAGGGGAATTCACCCCTCCACTTT. As protein: CGISETGQGNSPLHF.

The rearrangement uses TRBV19 and TRBJ2-1; 12 positions agree with TRBD2. The CDR3 totals 18 residues. Germline loops: CDR1 LNHDA, CDR2 SQIVND (reference sequence). After removal of 5 bases from V and 9 bases from J, the junction contained 17 bases not matched to a gene. The CDR3 reads CASSFPSVTSGSRVEQFF. The CDR3 DNA is TGTGCCAGTAGTTTCCCTTCTGTGACTAGCGGGAGTCGGGTTGAGCAGTTCTTC.

The chain employs TRBV15 and TRBJ2-7, with D unclear. The CDR3 totals 12 residues. CDR1 LNHNV and CDR2 YYDKDF come from the germline V gene (reference sequence). Trimming shortened V by 8 bases and J by 2 bases, and 10 bases separated the two germline ends. The CDR3 is CATPGQPYEQYF. DNA of the CDR3: TGTGCCACCCCCGGCCAGCCCTACGAGCAGTACTTC.

Of note for this clonotype: The junction and the germline gene differ at one end; a read error may be behind it. CDR3 in DNA: TGTGCCAGCAGCGCCCGGACAGGGGATCGTCTCCTCTTC. It specifies CASSARTGDRLLF. This rearrangement joins TRBV7-8 to TRBJ1-2, with 9 positions matching TRBD1. Germline CDR1 and CDR2: SGHVS and FQNEAQ. This CDR3 is 13 amino acids long.

The rearrangement uses TRBV2 and TRBJ1-1, with a possible D match to TRBD1 (5 bases). From germline, CDR1 is SNHLY and CDR2 FYNNEI. CDR3 length equals 13 residues. Trimming left V 3 bases short and J 4 bases short, with 9 bases between. The CDR3 here is CASSEVDSTEAFF. The CDR3 DNA follows: TGTGCCAGCAGTGAGGTTGACAGCACTGAAGCTTTCTTT.

The V and J genes are TRBV10-3 and TRBJ1-1; D uncertain. The CDR3 runs to 13 residues. Germline V gene data show CDR1 as ENHRY and CDR2 as SYGVKD. The ends were cut back, 6 bases at V and 3 bases at J, with 11 bases in the middle. CDR3 region: CAIRDGRYTEAFF. The CDR3 nucleotides are TGTGCCATCAGGGACGGGAGGTACACTGAAGCTTTCTTT.

The sample holds many counts of this clonotype. The rearrangement uses TRBV24-1 and TRBJ1-4; 9 positions match TRBD1. V lost 4 bases and J lost 6; bases outside the gene matches: 2. Germline V gene sequence: CDR1 KGHDR, CDR2 SFDVKD. The CDR3 loop spans 14 amino acids. For the CDR3, the DNA is TGTGCCACCAGTGAGACAGGGGGGGATGAAAAACTGTTTTTT. This gives the protein CATSETGGDEKLFF.

This clonotype was recorded many times. This chain connects TRBV7-8 to TRBJ2-1; D remains ambiguous. In germline, CDR1 is SGHVS, CDR2 FQNEAQ. There are 13 residues in the CDR3. Between the trimmed V and J ends, which lost 1 base and 5 bases, there was a span of 6 bases. DNA for the CDR3: TGTGCCAGCAGCTTAGTACCCGACAATGAGCAGTTCTTC. It specifies CASSLVPDNEQFF.